What follows is one T cell receptor beta chain and its context. Its target is not known. The data derive from a study of T cell responses to AZD1222 COVID-19 vaccine. On the study more broadly: Analysis merged second doses at about 4 or about 12 weeks.

The data were produced by immunoSEQ multiplex PCR, yet TCRdb's version contains in-frame clones alone and is incomplete. The data show around 150,000 clones, around 94% seen once. General study points: Mostly white British, mostly female donors; authors suggested clonal diversity may be underestimated.

The CDR3 consists of 15 residues. The V and J ends lost 6 bases and 7 bases respectively, with 17 bases between them. CDR1 is SGHNT, CDR2 YYREEE, per germline (reference sequence). Sequencing used peripheral blood, obtained on day 0 of AZD1222 vaccination. This clonotype originated in an adult in good health. The rearrangement uses TRBV5-4 and TRBJ1-6; D is unclear. Here the CDR3 reads CASTPGLWGNSPLHF. The CDR3, as DNA: TGTGCCAGCACCCCGGGTTTATGGGGAAATTCACCCCTCCACTTT. Drawing the rest from reference TRBV5-4 and TRBJ1-6, the complete variable domain is ETGVTQSPTHLIKTRGQQVTLRCSSQSGHNTVSWYQQALGQGPQFIFQYYREEENGRGNFPPRFSGLQFPNYSSELNVNALELDDSALYLCASTPGLWGNSPLHFGNGTRLTVT.